The T cell receptor (beta chain) described here comes from a study of blood T cell repertoires in COVID-19. Study overall: The United States, Italy and Spain were the sources of the acute and convalescent COVID-19 samples. T cells, B-cell-depleted T cells, or PBMCs provided the cDNA or gDNA that served as material.

This CDR3 has 14 amino acids. Germline loops: CDR1 SGHNT, CDR2 YYREEE (reference sequence). The V and J ends lost 3 bases and 1 base, in that order; junction bases with no gene match: 3. Source study methods: Reference gene primer amplification gave nucleated cell count estimates. The repertoire was sequenced with immunoSEQ multiplex PCR; TCRdb's copy has only in-frame clones and lacks some. The DNA was the basis for D and trimming; V, J and clone size are from that table. This table holds 280,000 or so clones, over 75% found once. This sequence originates from a man between 18 and 35 years old with active or convalescent COVID-19. The genes are TRBV5-4 and TRBJ2-7; 8 bases map to TRBD1. The sequenced sample was peripheral blood. The CDR3: CASSSRDRSYEQYF. The CDR3 DNA is TGTGCCAGCAGCTCGCGGGACAGGTCCTACGAGCAGTACTTC.